This T cell receptor beta chain was identified during a study of blood T cell repertoires in COVID-19. Those who participated ranged in age from about 18 to 95 years and resided in roughly 26 US areas. Participants reported their clinical history, and cohort assignment relied on those reports. Symptom resolution, clearance, or two negative PCRs marked donors in Cohort 3 as recovered. V dropped 0 bases and J dropped 2 bases, with 13 bases sitting between them. Germline V gene data show CDR1 as SGDLS and CDR2 as YYNGEE. The CDR3 length is 16 residues. Libraries were prepared by immunoSEQ multiplex PCR; TCRdb keeps only in-frame clonotypes and omits some of them. The sample has roughly 160,000 clones; over 75% are singletons.

This chain links TRBV9 with TRBJ2-3; TRBD2 might be the D (5 bases). The TCR was taken from a man between 45 and 60 years old who had recovered from COVID-19. Sequenced material: PBMCs or T cells enriched from blood (not recorded which). The CDR3 DNA reads TGTGCCAGCAGCGTAGTAGGGTCCGGGGTCACAGATACGCAGTATTTT. Translation: CASSVVGSGVTDTQYF.